This T cell receptor beta chain was captured in a study of shared clonotypes between healthy human individuals. TCRdb's copy holds only in-frame clones and misses some; the assay was immunoSEQ multiplex PCR. This table has nearly 1,000,000 clones, approximately 80% appearing once. This clone was detected a few times. Its antigen is undetermined. In germline, CDR1 is KGHSH, CDR2 LQKENI. CDR3 size: 13 residues. The V and J ends lost 3 bases and 7 bases respectively, with 10 bases between them. Study-wide results and caveats: Researchers found naive subsets generally carried larger estimated richness than memory subsets. Lower generation probabilities were found for non-shared clonotypes than for those shared by all four donors.

The chain uses TRBV18 and TRBJ1-5; D is unresolved. The clonotype originates from a man between 18 and 35 years old in good health. Input material: memory CD4+ T cells sorted from blood. As for subset: CD45RA-negative fraction. CDR3 residues: CASSPGDRQPQHF. The CDR3 DNA follows: TGTGCCAGCTCACCTGGAGACCGCCAGCCCCAGCATTTT.